Following are 27 T cell receptor beta chains from one sample sequenced in a study of cytomegalovirus exposure and HLA in healthy donors. The PCR made use of 60 Vbeta and 13 Jbeta primers. Generated by immunoSEQ multiplex PCR, the TCRdb table keeps only in-frame clones and is missing some. Here the sample spans some 130,000 clones, 70% to 80% being singletons. The sample taken for sequencing was PBMCs. Source of these receptors: a woman aged 45-59 years in good health and CMV-seronegative.

The chain is built from TRBV6-5 and TRBJ1-1, with D tentatively TRBD1 (5 bases). Germline loops: CDR1 MNHEY, CDR2 SVGAGI. This CDR3 has 14 residues. CDR3 coding DNA: TGTGCAATGCGGGGCCCGGACTTGAACACTGAAGCTTTCTTT. The encoded protein is CAMRGPDLNTEAFF.

This rearrangement joins TRBV19 to TRBJ1-1; possibly TRBD1 for D (5 bases). Germline V gene lookup returns CDR1 LNHDA and CDR2 SQIVND (reference sequence). V lost 7 bases, J lost 6 bases, and 12 bases lay in between. The CDR3 runs 12 residues. For the CDR3, the DNA is TGTGCCAGTAAGATCGGGGGGTCTGAAGCTTTCTTT. This translates into CASKIGGSEAFF.

The gene calls are TRBV5-4 and TRBJ2-5, with D uncertain. CDR3 length equals 13 residues. Germline V gene sequence: CDR1 SGHNT, CDR2 YYREEE (reference sequence). V dropped 4 bases and J dropped 1 base, with 8 bases sitting between them. DNA of the CDR3: TGTGCCAGCAGCGCAACGGGCCAAGAGACCCAGTACTTC. This encodes CASSATGQETQYF.

This clone was found a few times. The chain employs TRBV28 and TRBJ1-5; 8 nucleotides agree with TRBD1. The CDR3 has 14 residues. CDR1 and CDR2 (germline): MDHEN, SYDVKM. V shed 5 bases and J 3 bases; nucleotides not matched to a gene: 3. DNA of the CDR3: TGTGCCAGCAGTCCGACAGGGGACAATCAGCCCCAGCATTTT. This sequence encodes CASSPTGDNQPQHF. Based on the CDR3 plus reference TRBV28 and TRBJ1-5, the full variable domain is DVKVTQSSRYLVKRTGEKVFLECVQDMDHENMFWYRQDPGLGLRLIYFSYDVKMKEKGDIPEGYSVSREKKERFSLILESASTNQTSMYLCASSPTGDNQPQHFGDGTRLSIL.

The chain carries TRBV19 and TRBJ2-7, with D hard to call. V lost 4 bases, J lost 0 bases, and 7 bases lay in between. The CDR3 spans 13 residues. Germline lookup yields CDR1 LNHDA and CDR2 SQIVND (reference sequence). This chain's CDR3 is CASSRASSYEQYF. The DNA for the CDR3 is TGTGCCAGTAGTAGGGCCAGCTCCTACGAGCAGTACTTC. Together with reference TRBV19 and TRBJ2-7, the CDR3 gives the full variable domain: DGGITQSPKYLFRKEGQNVTLSCEQNLNHDAMYWYRQDPGQGLRLIYYSQIVNDFQKGDIAEGYSVSREKKESFPLTVTSAQKNPTAFYLCASSRASSYEQYFGPGTRLTVT.

The genes are TRBV5-6 and TRBJ2-7, with D possibly TRBD1 on 6 matching bases. Germline V gives CDR1 SGHDT, CDR2 YYEEEE. The CDR3 totals 16 residues. V dropped 2 bases and J dropped 3 bases, with 18 bases sitting between them. CDR3 bases: TGTGCCAGCAGCTTTGGCGACAGGTCTTTACTCTACGAGCAGTACGTC. It encodes CASSFGDRSLLYEQYV.

CDR3 sequence: CASRVGGRSSNVLTF. CDR3 DNA sequence: TGTGCCAGCAGGGTCGGCGGGAGAAGTAGCAACGTCCTGACTTTC. The genes are TRBV13 and TRBJ2-6, with 7 bases identical to TRBD2. The CDR3 has 15 residues. J was trimmed by 9 bases and V by 6 bases; bases with no gene match: 11. Germline loops: CDR1 PRHDT, CDR2 FYEKMQ (reference sequence).

The chain employs TRBV11-2 and TRBJ1-5; TRBD1 is a possible D gene (6 bases). Trimming pared 1 base from V and 4 bases from J, leaving 14 bases between. There are 16 residues in the CDR3. Germline-derived CDR1 and CDR2 are SGHAT and FQNNGV. DNA of the CDR3: TGTGCCAGCAGCTTAGGTTCAGGGGTTAGGAATCAGCCCCAGCATTTT. Protein product: CASSLGSGVRNQPQHF.

The chain uses TRBV6-5 and TRBJ1-2, with D perhaps TRBD1 (6 bases). Germline V lookup: CDR1 MNHEY, CDR2 SVGAGI. Trimming removed 0 bases from V and 7 bases from J, with 9 bases in between. The CDR3 runs to 13 residues. This CDR3 reads CASSYSRGGGYTF. CDR3 nucleotides: TGTGCCAGCAGTTACTCGAGAGGGGGTGGCTACACCTTC.

The rearrangement uses TRBV6-5 and TRBJ2-1; weak D call: TRBD2 (5 bases). V lost 6 bases and J 3 bases, leaving 6 bases between the germline ends. The CDR3 is 12 residues long. From germline, CDR1 is MNHEY and CDR2 SVGAGI. CDR3 residues: CASSRDYNEQFF. As DNA, the CDR3 is TGTGCCAGCAGCCGGGACTACAATGAGCAGTTCTTC.

The CDR3 loop is CASSQVSVKAFF. CDR3 in DNA: TGTGCCAGCAGCCAAGTCTCGGTGAAGGCTTTCTTT. This chain links TRBV14 with TRBJ1-1; D is unclear. CDR3 length: 12 residues. The germline V and J ends were trimmed by 1 base and 11 bases, with 11 bases remaining between them. Germline CDR1 reads SGHDN; CDR2 reads FVKESK.

This clone was counted a single time. V is TRBV27 and J is TRBJ2-5; TRBD1 is a possible D gene (6 bases). This CDR3 is 14 amino acids long. Per the germline V gene, CDR1 is MNHEY and CDR2 is SMNVEV (reference sequence). Trimming removed 5 bases at V and 5 bases at J, with 15 bases between. The CDR3 coding sequence is TGTGCCAGCAGTAAATACAGGGATGGGGAGACCCAGTACTTC. It yields the protein CASSKYRDGETQYF.

The rearrangement joins TRBV27 to TRBJ1-1, with D perhaps matching TRBD1 (6 bases). Trimming took 6 bases from V and 3 from J, leaving 14 bases between them. This CDR3 is 14 amino acids long. Per germline, CDR1 MNHEY and CDR2 SMNVEV (reference sequence). CDR3 loop: CASSRGGGDTEAFF. The CDR3 nucleotides are TGTGCCAGCAGCCGCGGGGGCGGCGACACTGAAGCTTTCTTT.

The chain is built from TRBV7-9 and TRBJ2-7, with D possibly TRBD1 on 5 matching bases. The germline V and J ends were trimmed by 4 bases and 0 bases, with 16 bases remaining between them. Looked up from germline, CDR1 is SEHNR and CDR2 is FQNEAQ (reference sequence). The CDR3 loop spans 16 amino acids. This CDR3 is CASSSSRRQSSYEQYF. CDR3 DNA sequence: TGTGCCAGCAGCTCCTCCCGGAGACAGAGCTCCTACGAGCAGTACTTC.

The rearrangement joins TRBV5-1 to TRBJ1-1; a weak D match, TRBD1 (6 bases). Deletions cut 4 bases from V and 2 bases from J, with 18 bases between. The germline gives CDR1 SGHRS, CDR2 YFSETQ. The CDR3 length is 16 residues. CDR3 sequence (DNA): TGCGCCAGCAGCCGGAGTCCGGGACAAAAAAACACTGAAGCTTTCTTT. Translating gives CASSRSPGQKNTEAFF.

The chain recombines TRBV19 with TRBJ2-1, with 9 bases that match TRBD1. J lost 5 bases, V lost 5 bases, and 7 bases had no gene match. The CDR3 is made up of 15 amino acids. Germline-derived CDR1 and CDR2 are LNHDA and SQIVND (reference sequence). The CDR3 nucleotides are TGTGCCAGTAGTCCCGGGACAGGGACAAACAATGAGCAGTTCTTC. This gives the protein CASSPGTGTNNEQFF.

The V gene is TRBV2, the J gene TRBJ1-1; 7 bases map to TRBD1. CDR1 and CDR2 from the germline V gene are SNHLY and FYNNEI. The V segment lost 6 bases and the J segment 11 bases; nucleotides outside the gene matches: 6. The CDR3 has 11 amino acids. The CDR3: CASSDRVGAFF. The CDR3 region has the DNA TGTGCCAGCAGCGACAGGGTAGGGGCTTTCTTT.

The DNA for the CDR3 is TGTGCCAGCCGTGCGGGACTCTCAACCTACGAGCAGTACGTC. Amino acid sequence: CASRAGLSTYEQYV. The chain uses TRBV28 and TRBJ2-7, with D possibly matching TRBD2 (6 bases). Trimming removed 8 bases from V and 2 bases from J, with 16 bases in between. The CDR3 runs to 14 residues. Germline CDR1 and CDR2: MDHEN and SYDVKM.

This chain uses TRBV7-2 with TRBJ1-3, with TRBD1 matching 8 bases. The CDR3 is 15 residues long. Germline V gene data show CDR1 as SGHTA and CDR2 as FQGNSA. V was pared by 6 bases and J by 0 bases, with 4 bases of the junction left unmatched. The CDR3 sequence is CASRPTGASGNTIYF. CDR3 DNA sequence: TGTGCCAGCAGACCGACAGGGGCCTCTGGAAACACCATATATTTT.

The V call is TRBV28, the J call TRBJ2-7; the D gene is possibly TRBD2 (5 bases). The CDR3 has 12 residues. Germline-derived CDR1 and CDR2 are MDHEN and SYDVKM. The V gene lost 2 bases and the J gene lost 4 bases, with 6 bases spanning the gap. The CDR3 DNA follows: TGTGCCAGCAGTTTAAGCGGTTACGAGCAGTACTTC. This codes for CASSLSGYEQYF.

The gene calls are TRBV6-1 and TRBJ2-7; 9 nucleotides line up with TRBD1. Germline values: CDR1 MNHNS, CDR2 SASEGT. J gave up 4 bases and V 0 bases, and 4 bases lay outside the gene matches. The CDR3 covers 15 residues. The CDR3 coding sequence is TGTGCCAGCAGTGAAGCATGGACAGGGGAATACGAGCAGTACTTC. Translation gives CASSEAWTGEYEQYF.

The CDR3 region has the DNA TGCAGCGTTGAAGACGGGACAGGGGGCGGGTACGAGCAGTACTTC. Translation gives CSVEDGTGGGYEQYF. The rearrangement links TRBV29-1 to TRBJ2-7, with 12 bases lining up with TRBD1. CDR3 length: 15 amino acids. Germline CDR1 and CDR2: SQVTM and ANQGSEA. With 0 bases clipped from V and 4 bases from J, the junction kept 4 bases outside the gene matches.

This sequence joins TRBV2 and TRBJ1-1; 9 bases are shared with TRBD1. Germline CDR1 reads SNHLY; CDR2 reads FYNNEI. Germline trimming cut 7 bases from V and 5 bases from J; bases unmatched to any gene: 11. The CDR3 has 15 residues. The CDR3 loop is CASIPATGGRTEAFF. CDR3 DNA: TGTGCCAGCATCCCGGCAACAGGGGGCCGGACTGAAGCTTTCTTT. The variable domain in full, with the rest retrieved from reference TRBV2 and TRBJ1-1, is EPEVTQTPSHQVTQMGQEVILRCVPISNHLYFYWYRQILGQKVEFLVSFYNNEISEKSEIFDDQFSVERPDGSNFTLKIRSTKLEDSAMYFCASIPATGGRTEAFFGQGTRLTVV.

The chain recombines TRBV6-5 with TRBJ1-1, with 8 bases aligning to TRBD1. CDR1 MNHEY and CDR2 SVGAGI come from the germline V gene. This CDR3 comprises 16 residues. V shed 4 bases, J shed 0 bases, and the junction held 7 bases outside the gene matches. CDR3 amino acids: CASSLGQALMNTEAFF. The CDR3 coding sequence is TGTGCCAGCAGTTTGGGACAGGCTTTAATGAACACTGAAGCTTTCTTT.

This chain joins TRBV10-3 and TRBJ1-1, with D possibly being TRBD1 (6 bases). Trimming shortened V by 10 bases and J by 5 bases, and 11 bases separated the two germline ends. The CDR3 sequence is 11 residues long. Germline V gene lookup returns CDR1 ENHRY and CDR2 SYGVKD. CDR3 region: CATLQGTEAFF. The CDR3 nucleotides read TGTGCCACTTTACAGGGTACTGAAGCTTTCTTT.

DNA of the CDR3: TGCGCCAGCAACGCCGACACCCACACTGAAGCTTTCTTT. Its translation: CASNADTHTEAFF. The rearrangement uses TRBV5-1 and TRBJ1-1, with D hard to call. Germline lookup yields CDR1 SGHRS and CDR2 YFSETQ. The V end was cut by 6 bases, the J end by 3 bases, with 12 bases between. The CDR3 contains 13 residues. The full variable domain, completed using reference TRBV5-1 and TRBJ1-1, is KAGVTQTPRYLIKTRGQQVTLSCSPISGHRSVSWYQQTPGQGLQFLFEYFSETQRNKGNFPGRFSGRQFSNSRSEMNVSTLELGDSALYLCASNADTHTEAFFGQGTRLTVV.

The chain has TRBV19 and TRBJ1-2; D is uncertain. Trimming took off 3 bases at V and 7 bases at J, with 15 bases between the two ends. Germline CDR1 is LNHDA and CDR2 is SQIVND (reference sequence). The length of the CDR3 is 14 residues. CDR3 loop: CASSIRSATTGYTF. The DNA for the CDR3 is TGTGCCAGTAGTATTAGGTCCGCGACTACTGGCTACACCTTC.